This T cell receptor beta chain was identified in a study of T cells in women clearing cervical HPV infection. General study points: Timing of associations relative to infection is unclear; T-cell subsets were not isolated.

immunoSEQ multiplex PCR used an average of roughly 1,100 ng genomic DNA. Sequencing used immunoSEQ multiplex PCR; TCRdb keeps in-frame clones, though not all of them. The listing records under 45,000 clones. The germline gives CDR1 SGHVS, CDR2 FQNEAQ. This CDR3 is built from 15 residues. Trimming took off 8 bases at V and 0 bases at J, with 11 bases between the two ends. Details on this clone: As yet, its antigen is unknown. The CDR3 extends 3 residues past the end of the read, so its final part is completed from the germline J gene.

The sequencing input was blood buffy coat. The receptor's source is a woman aged 18 to 69 with a cervical HPV16 infection that either progressed to CIN3+ or cleared (not recorded which). The chain employs TRBV7-8 and TRBJ2-6; TRBD1 might be the D (6 bases). The sequenced part of the CDR3 DNA is TGTGCCAGCTTTCGAGGGGGCTCTGGGGCCAACGTC. Translating it yields CASFRGGSGANV. The whole CDR3 sequence is CASFRGGSGANVLTF.